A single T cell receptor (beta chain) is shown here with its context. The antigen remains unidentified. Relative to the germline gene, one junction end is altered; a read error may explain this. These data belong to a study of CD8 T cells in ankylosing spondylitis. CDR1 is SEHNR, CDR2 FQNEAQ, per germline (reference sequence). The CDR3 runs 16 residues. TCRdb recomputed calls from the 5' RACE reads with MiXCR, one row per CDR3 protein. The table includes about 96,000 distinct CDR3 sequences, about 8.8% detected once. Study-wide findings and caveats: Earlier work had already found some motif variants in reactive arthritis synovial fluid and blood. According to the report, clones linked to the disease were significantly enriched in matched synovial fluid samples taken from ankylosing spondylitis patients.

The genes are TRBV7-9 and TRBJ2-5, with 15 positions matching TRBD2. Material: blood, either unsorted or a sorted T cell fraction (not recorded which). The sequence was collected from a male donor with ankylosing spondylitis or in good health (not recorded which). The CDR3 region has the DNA TGTACCAGCAGCCCCGGACTAGCGGGGGGGCAAGAGACCCAGTACTTC. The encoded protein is CTSSPGLAGGQETQYF. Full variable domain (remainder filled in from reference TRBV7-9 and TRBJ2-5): DTGVSQNPRHKITKRGQNVTFRCDPISEHNRLYWYRQTLGQGPEFLTYFQNEAQLEKSRLLSDRFSAERPKGSFSTLEIQRTEQGDSAMYLCTSSPGLAGGQETQYFGPGTRLLVL.